Each of the 2 T cell receptor beta chains below was sequenced from the same sample in a study of blood T cell repertoires in COVID-19. Clones were sequenced by immunoSEQ multiplex PCR, and TCRdb holds only the in-frame ones, with some missing. The repertoire includes roughly 80,000 clones, over 75% of them detected once, and roughly 5.9% sits in the top ten. Sequences were obtained from peripheral blood. Every receptor here comes from a man aged 45-60 years with active COVID-19.

The table lists this clone with a count of one. The chain joins TRBV19 to TRBJ1-4; 7 bases match TRBD1. Germline CDR1 LNHDA, CDR2 SQIVND (reference sequence). The V and J ends lost 2 bases and 7 bases, in that order; junction bases with no gene match: 10. The CDR3 totals 16 residues. CDR3 region: CASSISRQGPGEKLFF. The CDR3 DNA reads TGTGCCAGTAGTATATCCCGACAGGGTCCGGGTGAAAAACTGTTTTTT.

This chain links TRBV7-9 with TRBJ1-1, with 9 bases fitting TRBD1. V trimming: 4 bases; J trimming: 5 bases; junction bases outside the gene matches: 5. CDR1 SEHNR and CDR2 FQNEAQ come from the germline V gene (reference sequence). This CDR3 has 14 residues. The CDR3 here is CASSSTQGATEAFF. In nucleotides, the CDR3 is TGTGCCAGCAGCTCAACACAGGGGGCAACTGAAGCTTTCTTT.